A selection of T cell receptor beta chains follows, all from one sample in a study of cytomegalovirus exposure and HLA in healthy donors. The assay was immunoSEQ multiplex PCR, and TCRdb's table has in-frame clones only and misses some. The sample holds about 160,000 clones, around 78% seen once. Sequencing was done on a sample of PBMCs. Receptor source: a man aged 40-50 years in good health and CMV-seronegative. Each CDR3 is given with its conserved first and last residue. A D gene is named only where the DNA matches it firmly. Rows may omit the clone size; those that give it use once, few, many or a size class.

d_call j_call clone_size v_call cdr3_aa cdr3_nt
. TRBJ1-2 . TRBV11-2 CAEATPYGYTF TGTGCCGAGGCTACACCTTATGGCTACACCTTC
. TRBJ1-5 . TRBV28 CASSGNREINQPQHF TGTGCCAGCAGTGGTAACAGGGAGATCAATCAGCCCCAGCATTTT
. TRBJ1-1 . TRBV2 CASTRGGTEAFF TGTGCCAGCACCCGGGGAGGCACTGAAGCTTTCTTT
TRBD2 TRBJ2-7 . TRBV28 CASSLAGGVLEQYF TGTGCCAGCAGCCTAGCGGGAGGGGTCTTAGAGCAGTACTTC
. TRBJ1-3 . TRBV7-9 CASSSAERTVGNTIYF TGTGCCAGCAGCTCCGCCGAACGGACAGTTGGAAACACCATATATTTT
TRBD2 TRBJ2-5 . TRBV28 CASSPLPGLGAETQYF TGTGCCAGCAGCCCTCTCCCGGGACTAGGGGCGGAGACCCAGTACTTC
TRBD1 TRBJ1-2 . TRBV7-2 CASSSLSTGRGYTF TGTGCCAGCAGCTCCTTATCGACAGGGAGAGGCTACACCTTC
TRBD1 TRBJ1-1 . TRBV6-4 CASRDRIGKAFF TGTGCCAGCAGGGACAGGATCGGGAAAGCTTTCTTT
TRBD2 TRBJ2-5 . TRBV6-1 CASSDVTSGGETQYF TGTGCCAGCAGTGATGTCACTAGCGGGGGAGAGACCCAGTACTTC
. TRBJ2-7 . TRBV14 CASSQVGASYEQYF TGTGCCAGCAGCCAAGTGGGGGCCTCCTACGAGCAGTACTTC
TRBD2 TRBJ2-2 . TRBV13 CASSLRPGRGNTGELFF TGTGCCAGCAGCCTCCGACCTGGGAGGGGTAACACCGGGGAGCTGTTTTTT
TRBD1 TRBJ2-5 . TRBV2 CASRPGQGVTQYF TGTGCCAGCAGACCCGGACAGGGGGTGACCCAGTACTTC
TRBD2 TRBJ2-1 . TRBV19 CASSIGASGSSYNEQFF TGTGCCAGTAGTATAGGGGCTAGCGGGAGCTCCTACAATGAGCAGTTCTTC
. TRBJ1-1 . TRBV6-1 CASSERRNTEAFF TGTGCCAGCAGTGAAAGGAGGAACACTGAAGCTTTCTTT
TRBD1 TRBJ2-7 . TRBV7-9 CSSSIGQDYEQYF TGTTCCAGCAGCATAGGACAGGACTACGAGCAGTACTTC
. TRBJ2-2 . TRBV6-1 CASSEVGDTGELFF TGTGCCAGCAGTGAAGTAGGGGACACCGGGGAGCTGTTTTTT
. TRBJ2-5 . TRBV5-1 CASSSTDRSETQYF TGCGCCAGCAGCTCGACAGATCGCTCGGAGACCCAGTACTTC
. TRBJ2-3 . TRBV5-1 CASSTGTFTDTQYF TGCGCCAGCAGCACGGGAACCTTCACAGATACGCAGTATTTT
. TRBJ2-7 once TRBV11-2 CASRAGQIYEQYF TGTGCCAGCAGGGCGGGACAGATCTACGAGCAGTACTTC
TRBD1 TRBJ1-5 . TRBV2 CASKGQISNQPQHF TGTGCCAGCAAGGGACAGATTAGCAATCAGCCCCAGCATTTT
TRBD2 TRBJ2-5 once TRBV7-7 CASSLNSGSGQETQYF TGTGCCAGCAGCTTGAATAGCGGGAGTGGTCAGGAGACCCAGTACTTC
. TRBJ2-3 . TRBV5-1 CASSLDPAESTDTQYF TGCGCCAGCAGCTTGGACCCAGCGGAAAGCACAGATACGCAGTATTTT
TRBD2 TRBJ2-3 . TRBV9 CASSVSGPSTDTQYF TGTGCCAGCAGCGTTAGCGGGCCTAGCACAGATACGCAGTATTTT
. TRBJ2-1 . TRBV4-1 CASSHLTREQFF TGCGCCAGCAGCCATCTAACCCGGGAGCAGTTCTTC
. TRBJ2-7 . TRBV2 CASSDPRDIFSLEQYF TGTGCCAGCAGTGATCCTCGGGACATATTCTCTCTCGAGCAGTACTTC
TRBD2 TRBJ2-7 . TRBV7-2 CASSFGASGRSSKDF TGTGCCAGCAGCTTCGGGGCTAGCGGGAGAAGTAGTAAGGACTTC
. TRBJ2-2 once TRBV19 CASSKTRQYTGELFF TGTGCCAGTAGTAAAACCAGACAGTACACCGGGGAGCTGTTTTTT
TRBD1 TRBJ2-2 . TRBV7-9 CASTPGQWNTGELFF TGTGCCAGCACCCCGGGACAGTGGAACACCGGGGAGCTGTTTTTT
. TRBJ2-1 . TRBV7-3 CASSLSPDYNEQFF TGTGCCAGCAGCCTTAGTCCTGACTACAATGAGCAGTTCTTC
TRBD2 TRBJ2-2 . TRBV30 CAWSVQAGGLNTGELFF TGTGCCTGGAGTGTACAAGCGGGAGGACTGAACACCGGGGAGCTGTTTTTT
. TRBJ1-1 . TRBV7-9 CASSFGQLNTEAFF TGTGCCAGCAGCTTCGGACAGTTGAACACTGAAGCTTTCTTT
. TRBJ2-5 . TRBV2 CASSPRVAETQYF TGTGCCAGCAGTCCCAGGGTAGCAGAGACCCAGTACTTC
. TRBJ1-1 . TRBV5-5 CASSLTGVNTEAFF TGTGCCAGCAGCCTGACAGGCGTGAACACTGAAGCTTTCTTT
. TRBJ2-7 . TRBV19 CASSSLTGPSYEQYF TGTGCCAGTAGTTCCCTGACAGGCCCTTCCTACGAGCAGTACTTC
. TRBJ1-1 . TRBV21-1 CASSIPGGLNTEAFF TGTGCCAGCAGCATCCCCGGCGGCTTGAACACTGAAGCTTTCTTT
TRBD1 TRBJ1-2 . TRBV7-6 CASSSTGGFLGYTF TGTGCCAGCAGCTCGACAGGGGGATTTTTAGGCTACACCTTC
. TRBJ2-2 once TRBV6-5 CASILVNTGELFF TGTGCCAGCATACTTGTAAACACCGGGGAGCTGTTTTTT
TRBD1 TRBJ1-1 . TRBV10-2 CASSEPTGAAFF TGCGCCAGCAGTGAGCCGACAGGGGCGGCTTTCTTT
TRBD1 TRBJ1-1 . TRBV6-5 CASSRGRTDTEAFF TGTGCCAGCAGTAGGGGGCGCACGGACACTGAAGCTTTCTTT
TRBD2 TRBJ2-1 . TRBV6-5 CASSLRDYYNEQFF TGTGCCAGCAGTTTACGGGACTACTACAATGAGCAGTTCTTC
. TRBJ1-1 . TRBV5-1 CASSLGTANTEAFF TGCGCCAGCAGCTTGGGGACTGCGAACACTGAAGCTTTCTTT
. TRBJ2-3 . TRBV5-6 CASSFDQRAGISTDTQYF TGTGCCAGCAGCTTCGACCAAAGGGCCGGGATCAGCACAGATACGCAGTATTTT
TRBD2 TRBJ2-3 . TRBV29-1 CSVTSGTDTQYF TGCAGCGTCACTAGCGGCACAGATACGCAGTATTTT
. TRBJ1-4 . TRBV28 CASRLAGYEKLFF TGTGCCAGCAGACTTGCGGGTTATGAAAAACTGTTTTTT
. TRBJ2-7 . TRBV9 CASSVALGGEQYF TGTGCCAGCAGCGTAGCACTAGGCGGCGAGCAGTACTTC
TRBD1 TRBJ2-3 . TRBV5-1 CASNRDSASADTQYF TGCGCCAGTAATAGGGACAGCGCGTCCGCAGATACGCAGTATTTT
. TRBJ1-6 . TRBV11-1 CASSLRGENSPLHF TGTGCCAGCAGCTTACGGGGGGAGAATTCACCCCTCCACTTT
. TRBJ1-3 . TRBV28 CASSQVSGNTIYF TGTGCCAGCAGTCAGGTCTCTGGAAACACCATATATTTT
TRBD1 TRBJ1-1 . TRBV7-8 CASSPVAGGGEAFF TGTGCCAGCAGCCCAGTAGCAGGGGGCGGTGAAGCTTTCTTT
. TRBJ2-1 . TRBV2 CASSGEGGSYEQFF TGTGCCAGCAGTGGGGAGGGGGGGTCCTACGAGCAGTTCTTC
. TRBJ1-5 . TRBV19 CASREGSYRIQPQHF TGTGCCAGTAGGGAAGGGAGCTACAGAATCCAGCCCCAGCATTTT
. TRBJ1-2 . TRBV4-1 CASSPLTLWGYTF TGCGCCAGCAGCCCCCTAACGTTGTGGGGCTACACCTTC
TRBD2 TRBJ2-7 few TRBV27 CASSQLAPAYEQYF TGTGCCAGCAGTCAACTAGCGCCCGCCTACGAGCAGTACTTC
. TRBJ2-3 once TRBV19 CASSMGQNLNTQYF TGTGCCAGTAGTATGGGGCAGAATTTAAATACGCAGTATTTT
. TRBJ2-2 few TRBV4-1 CASSQERQDNTGELFF TGCGCCAGCAGCCAAGAAAGACAGGATAACACCGGGGAGCTGTTTTTT